Given below is one T cell receptor beta chain in context. What it binds is unknown. These data belong to a study of CD8 T cells in Susac syndrome. Reverse transcription of 0.5 to 1 ug RNA used random hexamers. Using its own MiXCR run on the immunoSEQ multiplex PCR reads, TCRdb lists one record per CDR3 protein. Among over 150,000 distinct CDR3 sequences listed, 90% to 95% were seen once. Study outcomes and limitations: The study conceded that relatively few individuals underwent its TCR sequencing and HLA analysis.

The recently defined diagnostic criteria for definite or probable disease were met by the Susac syndrome patients. In contrast to the negatively isolated CD8+ and CD4+ T cells, TEMRA cells were FACS-enriched. Germline CDR1 is SGHNT and CDR2 is YYREEE (reference sequence). Trimming took 4 bases from V and 1 from J, leaving 24 bases between them. CDR3 length: 19 residues. This chain uses TRBV5-4 with TRBJ1-3; D is perhaps TRBD1 (5 bases). The TCR originated in a human donor with Susac syndrome. The sample consisted of CD4+ T cells from PBMCs. CDR3 in amino acids: CASSSPQEEQEKSGNTIYF. The DNA for the CDR3 is TGTGCCAGCAGCAGCCCCCAAGAGGAACAGGAAAAGTCTGGAAACACCATATATTTT.